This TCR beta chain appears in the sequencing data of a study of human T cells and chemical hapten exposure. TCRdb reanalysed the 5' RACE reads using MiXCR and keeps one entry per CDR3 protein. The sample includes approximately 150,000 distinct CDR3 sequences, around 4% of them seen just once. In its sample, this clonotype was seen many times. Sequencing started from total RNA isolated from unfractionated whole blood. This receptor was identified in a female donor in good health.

CDR3 protein: CASSLGALAGHSYEQYF. CDR3 in DNA: TGTGCCAGCAGCTTAGGGGCTTTGGCAGGGCACTCCTACGAGCAGTACTTC. V gene TRBV7-2 combines with J gene TRBJ2-7; D may be TRBD1 (5 bases). There are 17 residues in the CDR3. V dropped 1 base and J dropped 0 bases, with 16 bases sitting between them. Germline V gene lookup returns CDR1 SGHTA and CDR2 FQGNSA.